The 32 T cell receptor beta chains given below trace back to one sample, sequenced in a study of T-cell reconstitution after alpha-beta-depleted transplantation in children. TCRbeta library preparation incorporated unique molecular identifiers. Via MiXCR, TCRdb re-called the PCR reads, giving one row per CDR3 protein. The sample records roughly 610,000 distinct CDR3 sequences, roughly 10% being singletons. The sample was PBMCs from the stem cell graft donor, taken from the stem cell graft. The origin of the receptors is a human donor who donated a stem cell graft to a child with acute myeloid leukemia.

This clonotype was counted between two and nine times. The V call is TRBV12-3 or TRBV12-4, the J call TRBJ1-5, with D unresolved. The V end lost 3 bases, the J end lost 7 bases, and 10 bases lay between the germline ends. This CDR3 is built from 13 residues. CDR3 in DNA: TGTGCCAGCAGTTTGGGTCATAAACAGCCCCAGCATTTT. This sequence encodes CASSLGHKQPQHF.

This clonotype was observed many times. The rearrangement joins TRBV5-1 to TRBJ2-1; D unclear. The CDR3 is 15 residues long. CDR1 is SGHRS, CDR2 YFSETQ, per germline. Deletions cut 4 bases from V and 0 bases from J, with 11 bases between. CDR3 sequence: CASSPALSSYNEQFF. CDR3 DNA sequence: TGCGCCAGCAGCCCAGCGTTGAGCTCCTACAATGAGCAGTTCTTC.

CDR3 DNA sequence: TGTGCCAGCAGTACGGCGACGAGGTCGACTGAAGCTTTCTTT. Translated: CASSTATRSTEAFF. V and J are TRBV5-6 and TRBJ1-1; D is uncertain. The V and J ends lost 5 bases and 5 bases respectively, with 16 bases between them. The CDR3 is 14 amino acids. CDR1 is SGHDT, CDR2 YYEEEE, per germline.

This sequence joins TRBV7-3 and TRBJ2-1; D could derive from TRBD1 or TRBD2 (6 bases each). Between the trimmed V and J ends, which lost 1 base and 9 bases, there was a span of 16 bases. The CDR3 sequence is 15 residues long. Germline V gene sequence: CDR1 SGHTA, CDR2 FQGTGA. The CDR3 DNA reads as TGTGCCAGCAGCTTAAGGGGGCGGGATAAGGGTGAGCAGTTCTTC. The encoded protein is CASSLRGRDKGEQFF.

This clonotype was detected only a few times. CDR3 sequence reads: CASSVTGDSGNTIYF. In DNA form, the CDR3 reads TGTGCCAGCAGCGTAACCGGGGACTCTGGAAACACCATATATTTT. J is TRBJ1-3 and V is TRBV9; no clear D. Looked up from germline, CDR1 is SGDLS and CDR2 is YYNGEE. The V and J ends lost 1 base and 0 bases respectively, with 8 bases between them. The CDR3 has 15 amino acids. Supplemented by reference TRBV9 and TRBJ1-3, the full variable domain reads DSGVTQTPKHLITATGQRVTLRCSPRSGDLSVYWYQQSLDQGLQFLIQYYNGEERAKGNILERFSAQQFPDLHSELNLSSLELGDSALYFCASSVTGDSGNTIYFGEGSWLTVV.

The chain is built from TRBV30 and TRBJ2-1; D may be TRBD1 (5 bases). The CDR3 sequence is 13 residues long. Trimming left V 2 bases short and J 3 bases short, with 8 bases between. The germline V gene has CDR1 GTSNPN and CDR2 SVGIG (reference sequence). CDR3 DNA sequence: TGTGCCTGGAGTAGCGACAGCTACAATGAGCAGTTCTTC. Amino acid sequence: CAWSSDSYNEQFF.

The chain joins TRBV14 to TRBJ2-1; D is undetermined. The ends were cut back, 0 bases at V and 0 bases at J, with 6 bases in the middle. Per germline, CDR1 SGHDN and CDR2 FVKESK. The CDR3 extends over 15 amino acids. The CDR3 sequence: CASSQELSSYNEQFF. The CDR3 DNA reads TGTGCCAGCAGCCAAGAACTGAGCTCCTACAATGAGCAGTTCTTC. The full variable domain, rest sourced from reference TRBV14 and TRBJ2-1, is EAGVTQFPSHSVIEKGQTVTLRCDPISGHDNLYWYRRVMGKEIKFLLHFVKESKQDESGMPNNRFLAERTGGTYSTLKVQPAELEDSGVYFCASSQELSSYNEQFFGPGTRLTVL.

In this sample, this clonotype turned up many times. This chain connects TRBV6-4 to TRBJ2-1; 7 nucleotides align to TRBD2. This CDR3 is built from 15 residues. The germline V gene has CDR1 MRHNA and CDR2 SNTAGT. The V gene end was trimmed by 4 bases and the J gene end by 5 bases; junction bases not matched to a gene: 8. In nucleotides, the CDR3 is TGTGCCAGCAGTGCTCAAGCGGGGTTGAACAATGAGCAGTTCTTC. The encoded protein is CASSAQAGLNNEQFF.

A few counts support this clonotype. The chain is built from TRBV24-1 and TRBJ1-2; D uncertain. The V end lost 4 bases, the J end lost 6 bases, and 11 bases lay between the germline ends. Germline CDR1 reads KGHDR; CDR2 reads SFDVKD. This CDR3 is built from 13 residues. CDR3: CATSESRGNGYTF. CDR3 coding DNA: TGTGCCACCAGTGAGTCTCGGGGTAATGGCTACACCTTC.

At least ten counts were recorded for this clonotype. The chain has TRBV20-1 and TRBJ2-7, with 10 bases identical to TRBD1. V shed 2 bases and J 9 bases; nucleotides not matched to a gene: 10. Germline V gives CDR1 DFQATT, CDR2 SNEGSKA (reference sequence). This CDR3 is 14 amino acids long. This chain's CDR3 is CSARTGQGRSGQYF. In nucleotides, the CDR3 is TGCAGTGCTAGAACGGGACAGGGGCGAAGTGGGCAGTACTTC.

This clonotype was seen ten or more times. V and J are TRBV27 and TRBJ2-1; D unclear. Germline V CDR1 and CDR2: MNHEY, SMNVEV (reference sequence). The CDR3 runs 15 residues. The V end was cut by 0 bases, the J end by 8 bases, with 14 bases between. The CDR3 spells CASSLSIGLPHEQFF. CDR3 DNA sequence: TGTGCCAGCAGTTTATCGATAGGGCTTCCCCATGAGCAGTTCTTC.

This clonotype came up many times. Written as DNA, the CDR3 is TGCAGTGCTAGACGACCGGGGACAGTTGCAATCAATGAGCAGTTCTTC. It is translated as CSARRPGTVAINEQFF. The genes are TRBV20-1 and TRBJ2-1; 7 positions match TRBD1. Germline V gene data show CDR1 as DFQATT and CDR2 as SNEGSKA (reference sequence). V was clipped by 2 bases and J by 6 bases; unmatched bases: 13. There are 16 residues in the CDR3.

This clonotype was detected many times. The chain employs TRBV7-9 and TRBJ1-2, with TRBD1 identical over 10 bases. Germline CDR1 and CDR2: SEHNR and FQNEAQ (reference sequence). This CDR3 is 13 amino acids long. The J segment lost 6 bases and the V segment lost 4 bases, leaving 2 bases of the junction unmatched. CDR3 protein: CASSSGQGHGYTF. The CDR3 DNA sequence: TGTGCCAGCAGCTCGGGACAGGGGCATGGCTACACCTTC.

This sequence joins TRBV20-1 and TRBJ1-5, with D perhaps TRBD1 (6 bases). This CDR3 comprises 17 residues. CDR1 is DFQATT and CDR2 is SNEGSKA in the germline V gene (reference sequence). Trimming took off 0 bases at V and 1 base at J, with 16 bases between the two ends. The CDR3 protein is CSARDNREIWSNQPQHF. The CDR3 coding sequence is TGCAGTGCTAGAGATAACAGGGAAATTTGGAGCAATCAGCCCCAGCATTTT.

Only a few counts were recorded for this clonotype. The V gene is TRBV20-1, the J gene TRBJ2-1; TRBD2 aligns across 9 bases. Germline V gene lookup returns CDR1 DFQATT and CDR2 SNEGSKA (reference sequence). The J segment lost 2 bases and the V segment lost 6 bases, leaving 2 bases of the junction unmatched. The CDR3 spans 13 residues. CDR3 DNA: TGCAGTGCCCCTAGCGGGACCTACAATGAGCAGTTCTTC. It yields the protein CSAPSGTYNEQFF.

V usage is TRBV6-4 and J usage is TRBJ1-1; tentative D call: TRBD1 (6 bases). Germline CDR1 reads MRHNA; CDR2 reads SNTAGT. The CDR3 extends over 13 amino acids. Trimming removed 2 bases from V and 11 bases from J, with 15 bases in between. The CDR3 DNA follows: TGTGCCAGCAGTGACGAAAGGGGGAAGTCGGCTTTCTTT. Translated, it gives CASSDERGKSAFF.

This chain joins TRBV20-1 and TRBJ2-7; 10 bases match TRBD2. Unmatched junction bases numbered 4, after V lost 8 bases and J lost 0 bases. This CDR3 has 13 amino acids. The V gene's germline CDR1 is DFQATT and CDR2 SNEGSKA (reference sequence). CDR3 sequence (DNA): TGCAGTTCCGGGACTAGCGTCTCCTACGAGCAGTACTTC. This translates into CSSGTSVSYEQYF.

The sample holds many counts of this clonotype. This chain links TRBV27 with TRBJ2-3; 8 bases fit TRBD2. Trimming cost V 6 bases and J 2 bases; bases outside gene matches: 7. Germline V gene lookup returns CDR1 MNHEY and CDR2 SMNVEV (reference sequence). The CDR3 consists of 15 residues. CDR3 residues: CASSKREWNTDTQYF. The CDR3 DNA sequence: TGTGCCAGCAGCAAGCGGGAGTGGAACACAGATACGCAGTATTTT.

The rearrangement links TRBV29-1 to TRBJ1-4; a weak D match, TRBD1 (5 bases). Germline CDR1 reads SQVTM; CDR2 reads ANQGSEA. The CDR3 is 13 residues long. V shed 6 bases and J shed 5 bases, with 13 bases lying between them. CDR3 in DNA: TGCAGCGTCCCCGGGGGAGGGAATGAAAAACTGTTTTTT. Encoded protein: CSVPGGGNEKLFF.

V is TRBV5-6 and J is TRBJ1-6, with 7 positions matching TRBD1. The length of the CDR3 is 16 residues. The V gene end was trimmed by 4 bases and the J gene end by 8 bases; junction bases not matched to a gene: 12. Per the germline V gene, CDR1 is SGHDT and CDR2 is YYEEEE. CDR3 nucleotide sequence: TGTGCCAGCAGCATACTACAGGGGATCGGGGATTCACCCCTCCACTTT. Protein sequence: CASSILQGIGDSPLHF.

V usage is TRBV29-1 and J usage is TRBJ1-5; TRBD1 might be the D (5 bases). The CDR3 is 13 amino acids. V gave up 7 bases and J gave up 4 bases, with 14 bases separating them. Germline CDR1 reads SQVTM; CDR2 reads ANQGSEA. CDR3 region: CSAQKGLNQPQHF. The CDR3 nucleotides are TGCAGCGCGCAAAAGGGACTTAATCAGCCCCAGCATTTT. The entire variable domain, with the rest obtained from reference TRBV29-1 and TRBJ1-5, is as follows: SAVISQKPSRDICQRGTSLTIQCQVDSQVTMMFWYRQQPGQSLTLIATANQGSEATYESGFVIDKFPISRPNLTFSTLTVSNMSPEDSSIYLCSAQKGLNQPQHFGDGTRLSIL.

This clonotype was counted ten times or more. V usage is TRBV2 and J usage is TRBJ2-5; TRBD2 aligns across 10 bases. V shed 7 bases and J 4 bases; nucleotides not matched to a gene: 9. CDR3 length: 15 residues. Germline-derived CDR1 and CDR2 are SNHLY and FYNNEI. As DNA, the CDR3 is TGTGCCAGCACGCGGGCTAGCGGGAGCGGAGAGACCCAGTACTTC. Translated: CASTRASGSGETQYF.

This clonotype was detected a few times. The chain employs TRBV6-2 or TRBV6-3 and TRBJ2-7, with 8 bases fitting TRBD1. V lost 7 bases, J lost 7 bases, and 12 bases stayed unmatched. The CDR3 contains 14 residues. CDR1 and CDR2 from the germline V gene are MNHEY and SVGEGT. The CDR3 region has the DNA TGTGCCAGCACGAGGACAGGGACCGCTTGGGAGCAGTACTTC. It translates to CASTRTGTAWEQYF.

This clonotype occurred many times. The V gene is TRBV18, the J gene TRBJ2-1, with D perhaps being TRBD1 or TRBD2 (7 bases each). The CDR3 runs 15 residues. V was trimmed by 3 bases and J by 6 bases, leaving 15 bases between them. The germline V gene encodes CDR1 KGHSH and CDR2 LQKENI. CDR3 in amino acids: CASSPRAGGVNEQFF. In DNA, the CDR3 is TGTGCCAGCTCACCCCGGGCAGGGGGGGTCAATGAGCAGTTCTTC.

V usage is TRBV5-1 and J usage is TRBJ2-5, with D hard to call. Trimming cost V 4 bases and J 3 bases, with 16 bases left between them. This CDR3 has 15 residues. Germline loops: CDR1 SGHRS, CDR2 YFSETQ. In nucleotides, the CDR3 is TGCGCCAGCAGCCTGGGAAACTCACTGAAAGAGACCCAGTACTTC. Amino acids: CASSLGNSLKETQYF.

This chain links TRBV20-1 with TRBJ2-5; 9 nucleotides line up with TRBD2. CDR1 is DFQATT and CDR2 is SNEGSKA in the germline V gene (reference sequence). Germline trimming cut 8 bases from V and 6 bases from J; bases unmatched to any gene: 10. The CDR3 length is 13 residues. CDR3 sequence: CSPYSGSYKTQYF. CDR3 nucleotide sequence: TGCAGTCCATATAGCGGGAGTTACAAGACCCAGTACTTC.

The chain recombines TRBV7-2 with TRBJ1-4, with 9 bases lining up with TRBD1. Germline values: CDR1 SGHTA, CDR2 FQGNSA. This CDR3 spans 14 amino acids. V lost 5 bases, J lost 7 bases, and 5 bases stayed unmatched. Here the CDR3 DNA reads TGTGCCAGCAGCCAGGACAGGGGAGTTGAAAAACTGTTTTTT. This translates into CASSQDRGVEKLFF.

This CDR3 is CASSSPTGTVSYEQYF. CDR3 bases: TGTGCCAGCAGTTCGCCTACCGGGACAGTATCCTACGAGCAGTACTTC. The chain joins TRBV28 to TRBJ2-7, with 7 positions matching TRBD1. Trimming at V came to 4 bases and at J to 1 base, leaving 10 bases not matched to a gene. The germline gives CDR1 MDHEN, CDR2 SYDVKM. The CDR3 is 16 residues long.

This clonotype occurred a few times. The V call is TRBV5-1, the J call TRBJ2-3; D remains ambiguous. The CDR3 runs 15 residues. CDR1 is SGHRS, CDR2 YFSETQ, per germline. V lost 0 bases and J 5 bases, leaving 13 bases between the germline ends. This CDR3 is CASSLALTFRDTQYF. The DNA of the CDR3 is TGCGCCAGCAGCTTGGCCCTGACTTTTAGAGATACGCAGTATTTT.

This clonotype was found many times. The V gene is TRBV7-2, the J gene TRBJ1-4; 8 positions agree with TRBD1. The germline V gene encodes CDR1 SGHTA and CDR2 FQGNSA. With 7 bases clipped from V and 6 bases from J, the junction kept 10 bases outside the gene matches. The CDR3 runs to 15 residues. The CDR3 reads CASTRRTGRDEKLFF. CDR3 DNA: TGTGCCAGCACGCGAAGGACAGGGAGAGATGAAAAACTGTTTTTT.

In this sample, this clonotype turned up a few times. The rearrangement links TRBV5-5 to TRBJ2-7, with D possibly being TRBD2 (6 bases). The CDR3 runs to 15 residues. Germline lookup yields CDR1 SGHKS and CDR2 YYEKEE (reference sequence). Trimming removed 4 bases from V and 4 bases from J, with 18 bases in between. This chain's CDR3 is CASSPSGTGLYEQYF. DNA for the CDR3: TGTGCCAGCAGCCCCTCCGGGACTGGACTATACGAGCAGTACTTC.

In this sample, this clonotype turned up many times. The gene calls are TRBV29-1 and TRBJ1-1, with 7 bases matching TRBD1. This CDR3 has 14 residues. Germline V gene sequence: CDR1 SQVTM, CDR2 ANQGSEA. The V and J ends lost 2 bases and 1 base, in that order; junction bases with no gene match: 4. This chain's CDR3 is CSVENDRENTEAFF. The CDR3 bases are TGCAGCGTTGAAAACGACAGGGAGAACACTGAAGCTTTCTTT.